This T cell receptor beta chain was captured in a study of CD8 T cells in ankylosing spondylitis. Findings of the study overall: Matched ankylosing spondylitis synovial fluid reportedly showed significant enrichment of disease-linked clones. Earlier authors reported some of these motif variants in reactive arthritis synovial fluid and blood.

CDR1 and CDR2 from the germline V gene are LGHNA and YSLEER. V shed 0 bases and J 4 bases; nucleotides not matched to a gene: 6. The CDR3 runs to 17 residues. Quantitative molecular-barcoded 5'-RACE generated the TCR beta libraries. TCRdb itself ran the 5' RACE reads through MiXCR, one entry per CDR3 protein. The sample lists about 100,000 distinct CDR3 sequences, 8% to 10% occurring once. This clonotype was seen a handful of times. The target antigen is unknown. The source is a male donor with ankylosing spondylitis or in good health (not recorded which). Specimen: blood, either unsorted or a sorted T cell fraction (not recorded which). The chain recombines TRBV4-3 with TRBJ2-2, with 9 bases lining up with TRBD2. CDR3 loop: CASSQDALAGLTGELFF. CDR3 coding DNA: TGCGCCAGCAGCCAAGATGCCCTAGCGGGGCTCACCGGGGAGCTGTTTTTT.